This note documents a single T cell receptor beta chain sequence. What it recognizes is unknown. Sequencing was performed with immunoSEQ multiplex PCR; in TCRdb, only in-frame clones are kept and a portion is missing. This table holds tens of thousands of clones, around 74% found once. These data belong to a study of vaccination effects on CD4 cells after COVID-19. Study-wide context: Before sequencing, viral peptide pools were used by the ViraFEST assay to expand antigen-specific CD4+ T cells. Post-vaccine sample collection fell at a median of 72 days after the second dose.

V lost 9 bases to trimming and J lost 1 base, with 12 bases between them. The CDR3 contains 13 residues. Looked up from germline, CDR1 is MNHEY and CDR2 is SVGAGI. Findings of the study overall: Late after vaccination, infection- and vaccine-induced clones showed marked clonal contraction.

Having been cultured for about ten days, the cells underwent CD4+ T cell isolation. Vaccine administered to participants consisted of two doses of either BNT162b2 or mRNA-1273. A half-volume exchange with IL-2 medium occurred on days 3 and 7. This chain links TRBV6-5 with TRBJ1-1; perhaps TRBD1 as D (6 bases). This sequence was found in a human donor who received a COVID-19 vaccine. The specimen was CD4+ T cells from PBMCs cultured without peptide, collected after COVID-19 vaccination. The CDR3 DNA reads TGTGCCAGTGCCAGGGGTCCGAACACTGAAGCTTTCTTT. Its translation is CASARGPNTEAFF.